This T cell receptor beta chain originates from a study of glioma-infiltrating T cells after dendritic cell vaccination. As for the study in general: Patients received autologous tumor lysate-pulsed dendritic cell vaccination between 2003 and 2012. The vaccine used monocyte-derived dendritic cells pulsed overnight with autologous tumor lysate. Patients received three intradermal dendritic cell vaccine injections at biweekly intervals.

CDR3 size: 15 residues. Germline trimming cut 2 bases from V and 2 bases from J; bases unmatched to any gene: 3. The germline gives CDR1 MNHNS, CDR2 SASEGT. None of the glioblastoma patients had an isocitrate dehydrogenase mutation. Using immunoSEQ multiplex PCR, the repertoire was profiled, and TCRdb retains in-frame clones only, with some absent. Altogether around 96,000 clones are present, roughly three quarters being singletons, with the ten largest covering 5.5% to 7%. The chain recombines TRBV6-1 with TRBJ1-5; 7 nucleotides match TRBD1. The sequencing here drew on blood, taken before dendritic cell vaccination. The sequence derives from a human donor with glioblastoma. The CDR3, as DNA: TGTGCCAGCAGTGAAAGGGGGCGAGGCAATCAGCCCCAGCATTTT. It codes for CASSERGRGNQPQHF.